The 11 T cell receptor beta chains reported below all come from one sample, sequenced in a study of blood T cells in healthy people across ages. PCR was performed a second time for about 6 to 12 cycles using a sample-barcoded 5' primer and a J-beta primer mix. Each CDR3 protein is one row after TCRdb ran MiXCR on the 5' RACE reads. The sample comprises approximately 490,000 distinct CDR3 sequences, around 24% of which are singletons, and roughly 9.4% rests with the top ten. These data were also reused for a study on T cells of mothers and their children.

The specimen was blood. The receptors shown here come from a boy aged 5-17 years in good health.

The chain has TRBV6-2 or TRBV6-3 and TRBJ1-2; the D gene is possibly TRBD1 (5 bases). V gave up 4 bases and J gave up 8 bases, with 17 bases separating them. In germline, CDR1 is MNHEY, CDR2 SVGEGT. The CDR3 contains 14 residues. This CDR3 is CASSSGHFTAGYTF. In DNA, the CDR3 is TGTGCCAGCAGTTCCGGACACTTTACTGCGGGCTACACCTTC.

The sample holds many counts of this clonotype. This chain uses TRBV20-1 with TRBJ2-2; D gene unclear. This CDR3 has 15 amino acids. V gave up 2 bases and J gave up 1 base, with 11 bases separating them. Germline lookup yields CDR1 DFQATT and CDR2 SNEGSKA (reference sequence). CDR3 coding DNA: TGCAGTGCTAGACCCATTGCGGAGAACACCGGGGAGCTGTTTTTT. Its translation is CSARPIAENTGELFF.

Ten or more counts support this clonotype. The chain joins TRBV11-3 to TRBJ2-5; tentatively, D is TRBD1 (5 bases). The DNA end favors TRBJ2-1, so the J call may be wrong. This CDR3 is built from 12 residues. In germline, CDR1 is SGHNT, CDR2 YENEEA. This CDR3 reads CASSLEGDEQFF. For the CDR3, the DNA is TGTGCCAGCAGCTTAGAAGGGGATGAGCAGTTCTTC.

Concerning this clonotype itself: Its ends do not fully match the called genes, so a read error is possible. The chain uses TRBV7-2 and TRBJ2-7; 8 bases align to TRBD1. This CDR3 has 13 amino acids. Germline values: CDR1 SGHTA, CDR2 FQGNSA. The CDR3 sequence is CAARWTGSYEQYF. The DNA of the CDR3 is TGCGCCGCCCGTTGGACAGGGAGCTACGAGCAGTACTTC.

In DNA form, the CDR3 reads TGCGCCAGCCGCGAGATTTCAGGGGCTAACTACGAGCAGTACTTC. This encodes CASREISGANYEQYF. V is TRBV5-1 and J is TRBJ2-5, with TRBD1 as a possible D gene (6 bases). The end of the DNA fits TRBJ2-7 better, so the J call may be wrong. The CDR3 runs to 15 residues. Germline values: CDR1 SGHRS, CDR2 YFSETQ.

J is TRBJ2-1 and V is TRBV7-9; TRBD2 agrees at 11 bases. V gave up 3 bases and J gave up 3 bases; unmatched junction bases: 1. Germline V gives CDR1 SEHNR, CDR2 FQNEAQ (reference sequence). The CDR3 spans 15 residues. CDR3 in amino acids: CASSFSGGVYNEQFF. The CDR3 nucleotides are TGTGCCAGCAGCTTTAGCGGGGGGGTCTACAATGAGCAGTTCTTC.

The V call is TRBV4-1, the J call TRBJ2-7, with 9 bases fitting TRBD1. V shed 5 bases and J 4 bases; nucleotides not matched to a gene: 6. The CDR3 spans 14 residues. CDR1 is MGHRA, CDR2 YSYEKL, per germline. DNA for the CDR3: TGCGCCAGCAGCTCTGGACAGGGGCAATACGAGCAGTACTTC. Its translation is CASSSGQGQYEQYF.

This clonotype showed up just a few times. Written as DNA, the CDR3 is TGCGCCAGCAGCCAAGCGGGTAGCGGGGCCTACTCCTACGAGCAGTACTTC. Amino acid sequence: CASSQAGSGAYSYEQYF. The chain has TRBV4-3 and TRBJ2-7, with 8 bases matching TRBD2. Germline CDR1 and CDR2: LGHNA and YSLEER. Losses at the gene ends were 1 base for V and 0 bases for J; bases not matched to a gene: 8. There are 17 residues in the CDR3.

The gene calls are TRBV6-6 and TRBJ1-4; 7 bases match TRBD1. Germline V gene data show CDR1 as MNHNY and CDR2 as SVGAGI (reference sequence). The trim removed 4 bases at V and 8 bases at J, leaving 7 bases unmatched. CDR3 length: 14 residues. The CDR3 reads CASSSQGDREKLFF. The CDR3 DNA follows: TGTGCCAGCAGTTCCCAGGGGGATCGCGAAAAACTGTTTTTT.

The V gene is TRBV10-3, the J gene TRBJ2-7; D call uncertain. Trimming took 7 bases from V and 1 from J, leaving 17 bases between them. The CDR3 extends over 15 amino acids. Germline V gene lookup returns CDR1 ENHRY and CDR2 SYGVKD. The CDR3 protein is CAINQPGRRSYEQYF. The DNA of the CDR3 is TGTGCCATCAACCAGCCGGGCCGCAGATCCTACGAGCAGTACTTC.

This clonotype was recorded a few times. V gene TRBV12-3 or TRBV12-4 combines with J gene TRBJ2-5; possible D gene TRBD2, 7 bases. TRBJ2-1 matches the DNA end more closely, so the J call is doubtful. The CDR3 is 16 residues long. CDR3 bases: TGTGCCAGCTATTCTGCCTGGGGGGGGCGGTACAATGAGCAGTTCTTC. As protein: CASYSAWGGRYNEQFF.